The text below deals with one TCR beta chain. The antigen remains unidentified. The data are from a study of OX40 agonist ivuxolimab in advanced cancers. Study information: Of the patients, three showed partial responses, one with hepatocellular carcinoma and two with cutaneous melanoma. Study findings and constraints: Researchers report that CD8+ T cells had, on average, more expanded clones than CD4+. People who partly responded at 0.1-3.0 mg/kg had some of the least clonal expansion seen. At doses 0.1 to 3.0 mg/kg, CD4+ and CD8+ clones expanded.

Generated by immunoSEQ multiplex PCR, the TCRdb table keeps only in-frame clones and is missing some. The repertoire holds roughly 56,000 clones, with roughly 84% as singletons. Germline V CDR1 and CDR2: SQVTM, ANQGSEA. V was trimmed by 6 bases and J by 4 bases, leaving 18 bases between them. The CDR3 is 14 amino acids. The sequence came from an adult with an advanced solid tumor such as melanoma, head and neck, liver or kidney cancer. V usage is TRBV29-1 and J usage is TRBJ1-2; tentatively, D is TRBD1 (5 bases). The specimen comprised CD4+ or CD8+ T cells sorted from blood, sampled in a trial of the OX40 agonist ivuxolimab. The CDR3 reads CSVEGTARSYGYTF. The CDR3 DNA reads TGCAGCGTCGAGGGGACCGCCCGGAGCTATGGCTACACCTTC.